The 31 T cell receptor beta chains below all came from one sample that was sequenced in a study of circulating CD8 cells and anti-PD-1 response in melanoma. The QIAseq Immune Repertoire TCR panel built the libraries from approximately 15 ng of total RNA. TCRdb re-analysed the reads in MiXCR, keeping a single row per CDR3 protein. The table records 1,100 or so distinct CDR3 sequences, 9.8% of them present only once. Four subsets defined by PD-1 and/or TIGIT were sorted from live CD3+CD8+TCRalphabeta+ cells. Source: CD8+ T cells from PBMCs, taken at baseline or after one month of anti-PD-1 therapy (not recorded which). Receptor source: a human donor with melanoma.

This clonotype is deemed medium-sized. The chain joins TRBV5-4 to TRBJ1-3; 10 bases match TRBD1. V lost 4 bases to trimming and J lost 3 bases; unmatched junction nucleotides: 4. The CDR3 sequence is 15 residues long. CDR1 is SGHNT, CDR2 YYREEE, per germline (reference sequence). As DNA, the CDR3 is TGTGCCAGCAGCGCCGACAGGGGGCTTGGAAACACCATATATTTT. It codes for CASSADRGLGNTIYF. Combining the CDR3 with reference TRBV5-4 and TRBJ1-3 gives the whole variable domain ETGVTQSPTHLIKTRGQQVTLRCSSQSGHNTVSWYQQALGQGPQFIFQYYREEENGRGNFPPRFSGLQFPNYSSELNVNALELDDSALYLCASSADRGLGNTIYFGEGSWLTVV.

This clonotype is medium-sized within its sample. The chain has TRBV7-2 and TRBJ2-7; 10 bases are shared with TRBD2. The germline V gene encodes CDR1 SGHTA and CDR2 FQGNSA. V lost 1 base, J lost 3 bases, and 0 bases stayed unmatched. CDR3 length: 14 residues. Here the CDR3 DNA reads TGTGCCAGCAGCTTAGAGCGGGGGGGCTACGAGCAGTACTTC. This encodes CASSLERGGYEQYF.

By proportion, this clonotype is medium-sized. CDR3 nucleotides: TGCAGCGCCCTACAGGGGGTCCATGGCTACACCTTC. Its translation is CSALQGVHGYTF. V and J are TRBV29-1 and TRBJ1-2, with 8 positions matching TRBD1. Germline trimming cut 7 bases from V and 6 bases from J; bases unmatched to any gene: 7. The germline CDR1 and CDR2 sequences are SQVTM and ANQGSEA. The CDR3 sequence is 12 residues long.

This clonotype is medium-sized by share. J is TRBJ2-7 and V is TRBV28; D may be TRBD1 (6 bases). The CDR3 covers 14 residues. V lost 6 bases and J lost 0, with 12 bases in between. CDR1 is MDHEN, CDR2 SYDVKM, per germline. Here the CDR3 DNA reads TGTGCCAGCAGCTTAACAGGGAGCTCCTACGAGCAGTACTTC. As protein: CASSLTGSSYEQYF.

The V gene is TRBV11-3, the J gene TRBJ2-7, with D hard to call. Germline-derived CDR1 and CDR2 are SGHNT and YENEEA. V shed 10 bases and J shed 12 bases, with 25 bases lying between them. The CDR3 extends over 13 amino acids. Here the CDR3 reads CANTPWEHEELYF. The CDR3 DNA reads TGTGCCAACACCCCGTGGGAACACGAGGAATTGTACTTC.

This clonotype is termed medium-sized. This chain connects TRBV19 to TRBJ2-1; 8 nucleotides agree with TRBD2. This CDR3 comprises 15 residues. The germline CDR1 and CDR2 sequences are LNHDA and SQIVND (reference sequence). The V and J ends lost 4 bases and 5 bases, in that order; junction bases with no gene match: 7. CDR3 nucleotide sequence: TGTGCCAGTAGTAGCCAGGCGGGGGGTCACAATGAGCAGTTCTTC. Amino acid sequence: CASSSQAGGHNEQFF.

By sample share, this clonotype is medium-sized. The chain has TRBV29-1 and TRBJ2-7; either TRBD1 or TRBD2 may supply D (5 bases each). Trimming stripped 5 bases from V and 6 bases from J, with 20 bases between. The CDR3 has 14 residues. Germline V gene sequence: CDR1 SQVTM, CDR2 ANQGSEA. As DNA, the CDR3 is TGCAGCGTTCACCCCCTCTGTCGAGGGACCGAGCAGTACTTC. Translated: CSVHPLCRGTEQYF.

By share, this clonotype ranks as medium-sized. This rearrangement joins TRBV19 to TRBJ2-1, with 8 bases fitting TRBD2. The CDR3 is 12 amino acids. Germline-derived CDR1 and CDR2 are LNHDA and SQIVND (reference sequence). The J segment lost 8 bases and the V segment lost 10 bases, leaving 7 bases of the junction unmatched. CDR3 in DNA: TGTGCCACCCACGATAGCGGGGATGAGCAGTTCTTC. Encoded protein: CATHDSGDEQFF.

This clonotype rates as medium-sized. The CDR3 DNA sequence: TGTGCCAGTAGTATAGAGGACAGGGCCACAGATACGCAGTATTTT. Translated: CASSIEDRATDTQYF. This chain links TRBV19 with TRBJ2-3; 8 bases fit TRBD1. The germline V gene encodes CDR1 LNHDA and CDR2 SQIVND (reference sequence). There are 15 residues in the CDR3. J lost 2 bases, V lost 0 bases, and 1 base had no gene match.

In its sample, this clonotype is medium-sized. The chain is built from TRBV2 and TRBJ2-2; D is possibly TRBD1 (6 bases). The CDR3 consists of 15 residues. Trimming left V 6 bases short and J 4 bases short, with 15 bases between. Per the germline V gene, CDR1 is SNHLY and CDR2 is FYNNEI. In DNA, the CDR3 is TGTGCCAGCAGGGATCAGCCAGGGGCCACCGGGGAGCTGTTTTTT. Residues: CASRDQPGATGELFF.

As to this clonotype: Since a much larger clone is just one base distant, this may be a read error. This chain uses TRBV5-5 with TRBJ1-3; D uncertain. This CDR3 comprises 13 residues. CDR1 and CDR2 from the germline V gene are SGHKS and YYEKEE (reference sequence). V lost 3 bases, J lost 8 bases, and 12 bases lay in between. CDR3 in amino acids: CASSSVSDDTIYF. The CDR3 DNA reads TGTGCCAGCAGCTCGGTCTCGGATGACACCATATATTTT.

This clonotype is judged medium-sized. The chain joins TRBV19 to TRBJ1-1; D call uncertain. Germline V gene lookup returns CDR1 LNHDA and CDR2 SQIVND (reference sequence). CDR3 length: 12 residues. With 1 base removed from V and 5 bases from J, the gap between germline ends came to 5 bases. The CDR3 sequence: CASSIGRTEAFF. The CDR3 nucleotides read TGTGCCAGTAGTATAGGGAGGACTGAAGCTTTCTTT.

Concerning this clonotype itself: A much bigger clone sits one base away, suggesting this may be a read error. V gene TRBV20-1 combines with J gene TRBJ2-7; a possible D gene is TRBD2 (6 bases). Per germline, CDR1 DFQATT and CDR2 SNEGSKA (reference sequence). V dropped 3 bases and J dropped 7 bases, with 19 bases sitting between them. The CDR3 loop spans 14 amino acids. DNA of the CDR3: TGCAGTGCTAGGCGGAGAGCGGCCGGGGGTGAGCAGTACTTC. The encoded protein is CSARRRAAGGEQYF.

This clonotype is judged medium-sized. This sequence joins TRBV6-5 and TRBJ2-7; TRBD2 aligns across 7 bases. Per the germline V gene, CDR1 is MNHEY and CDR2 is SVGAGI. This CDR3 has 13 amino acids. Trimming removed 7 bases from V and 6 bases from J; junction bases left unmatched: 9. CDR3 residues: CASTSGANGEQYF. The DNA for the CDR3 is TGTGCCAGCACGAGCGGGGCCAACGGCGAGCAGTACTTC.

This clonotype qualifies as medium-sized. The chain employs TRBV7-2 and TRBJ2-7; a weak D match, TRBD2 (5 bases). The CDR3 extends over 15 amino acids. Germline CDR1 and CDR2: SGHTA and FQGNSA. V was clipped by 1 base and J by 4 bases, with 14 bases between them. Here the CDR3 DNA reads TGTGCCAGCAGCTTAGAGTCTAGCTGGAGTTACGAGCAGTACTTC. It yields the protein CASSLESSWSYEQYF.

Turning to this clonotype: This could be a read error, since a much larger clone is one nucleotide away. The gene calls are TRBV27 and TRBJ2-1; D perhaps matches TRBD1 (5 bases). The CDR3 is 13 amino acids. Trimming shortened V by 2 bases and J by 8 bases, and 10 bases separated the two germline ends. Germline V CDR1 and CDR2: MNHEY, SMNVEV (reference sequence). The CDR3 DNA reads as TGTGCCAGCAGTTTAAGGGGCCCGGATGAGCAGTTCTTC. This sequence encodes CASSLRGPDEQFF.

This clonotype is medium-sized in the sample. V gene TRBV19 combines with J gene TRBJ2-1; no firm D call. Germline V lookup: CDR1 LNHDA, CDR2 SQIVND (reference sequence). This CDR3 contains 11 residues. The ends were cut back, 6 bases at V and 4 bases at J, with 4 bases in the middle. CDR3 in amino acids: CASSTYNEQFF. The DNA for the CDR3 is TGTGCCAGTAGCACATACAATGAGCAGTTCTTC.

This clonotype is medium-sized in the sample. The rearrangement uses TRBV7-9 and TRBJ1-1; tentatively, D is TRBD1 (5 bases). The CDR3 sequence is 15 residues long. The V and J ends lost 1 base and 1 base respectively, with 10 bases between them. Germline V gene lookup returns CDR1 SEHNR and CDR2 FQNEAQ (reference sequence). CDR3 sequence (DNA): TGTGCCAGCAGCTTAGGAATGGGGCAGAACACTGAAGCTTTCTTT. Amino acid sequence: CASSLGMGQNTEAFF.

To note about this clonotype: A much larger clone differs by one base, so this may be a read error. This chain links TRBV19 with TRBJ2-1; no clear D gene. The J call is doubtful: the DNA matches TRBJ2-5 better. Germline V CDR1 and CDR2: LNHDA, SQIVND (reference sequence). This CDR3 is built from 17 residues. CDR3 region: CASSIGKTSPSQETQYF. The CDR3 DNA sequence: TGTGCCAGTAGTATAGGTAAAACTTCCCCCAGCCAAGAGACCCAGTACTTC.

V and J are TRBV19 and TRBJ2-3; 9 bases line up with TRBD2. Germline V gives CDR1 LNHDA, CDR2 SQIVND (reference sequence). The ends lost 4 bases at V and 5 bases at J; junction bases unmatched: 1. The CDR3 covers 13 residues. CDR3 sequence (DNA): TGTGCCAGTAGTAGCGGGGGGGAAGATACGCAGTATTTT. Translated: CASSSGGEDTQYF.

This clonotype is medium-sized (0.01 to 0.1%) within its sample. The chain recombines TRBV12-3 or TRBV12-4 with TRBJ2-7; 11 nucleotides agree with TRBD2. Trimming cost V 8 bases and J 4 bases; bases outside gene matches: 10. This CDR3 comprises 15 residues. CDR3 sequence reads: CASEASGGKRYEQYF. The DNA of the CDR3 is TGTGCCAGCGAGGCTAGCGGGGGGAAAAGATACGAGCAGTACTTC.

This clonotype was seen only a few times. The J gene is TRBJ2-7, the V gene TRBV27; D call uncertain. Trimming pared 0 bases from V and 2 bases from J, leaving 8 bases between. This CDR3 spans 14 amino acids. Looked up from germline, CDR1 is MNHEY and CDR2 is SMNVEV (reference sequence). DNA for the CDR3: TGTGCCAGCAGTTTATCGAGAAGTACCTACGAGCAGTACTTC. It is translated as CASSLSRSTYEQYF.

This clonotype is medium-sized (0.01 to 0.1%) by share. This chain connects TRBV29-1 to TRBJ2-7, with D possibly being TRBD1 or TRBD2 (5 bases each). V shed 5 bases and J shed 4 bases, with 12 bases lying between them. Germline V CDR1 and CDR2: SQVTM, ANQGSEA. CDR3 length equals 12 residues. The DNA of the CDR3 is TGCAGCGTTCTACTATGGGGGTACGAGCAGTACTTC. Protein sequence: CSVLLWGYEQYF.

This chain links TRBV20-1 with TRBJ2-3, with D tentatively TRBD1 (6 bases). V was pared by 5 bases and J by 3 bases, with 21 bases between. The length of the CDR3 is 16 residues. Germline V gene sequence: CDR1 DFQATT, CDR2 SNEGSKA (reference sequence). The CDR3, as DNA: TGCAGTGCTGAGGGGGATGTGGGGGCGAGAACAGATACGCAGTATTTT. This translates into CSAEGDVGARTDTQYF.

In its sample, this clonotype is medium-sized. Here the CDR3 DNA reads TGTGCCAGCAGCCCCGGCCCCGTAGCCAAAAACATTCAGTACTTC. It encodes CASSPGPVAKNIQYF. V usage is TRBV7-3 and J usage is TRBJ2-4; D remains ambiguous. With 5 bases removed from V and 0 bases from J, the gap between germline ends came to 11 bases. The CDR3 has 15 residues. Germline V CDR1 and CDR2: SGHTA, FQGTGA.

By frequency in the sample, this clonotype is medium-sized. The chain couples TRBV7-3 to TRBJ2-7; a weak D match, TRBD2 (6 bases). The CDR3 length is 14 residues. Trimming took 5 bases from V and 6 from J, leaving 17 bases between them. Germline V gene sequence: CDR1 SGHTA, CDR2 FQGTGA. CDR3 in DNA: TGTGCCAGCAGCCCCCACGGGCGGGGAGTCGAGCAGTACTTC. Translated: CASSPHGRGVEQYF.

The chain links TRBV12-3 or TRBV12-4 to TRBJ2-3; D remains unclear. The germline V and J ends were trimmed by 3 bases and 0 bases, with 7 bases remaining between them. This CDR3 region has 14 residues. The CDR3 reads CASSFERSTDTQYF. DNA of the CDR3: TGTGCCAGCAGTTTTGAAAGGAGCACAGATACGCAGTATTTT.

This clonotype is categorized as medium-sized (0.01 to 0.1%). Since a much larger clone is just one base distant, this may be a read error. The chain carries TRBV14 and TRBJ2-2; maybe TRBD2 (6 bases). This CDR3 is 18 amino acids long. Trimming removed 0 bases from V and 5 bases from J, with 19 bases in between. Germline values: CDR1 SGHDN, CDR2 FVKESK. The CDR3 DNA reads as TGTGCCAGCAGCCAAGATGGAGGGCAAGGCTTGGGGACCGGGGAGCTGTTTTTT. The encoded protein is CASSQDGGQGLGTGELFF.

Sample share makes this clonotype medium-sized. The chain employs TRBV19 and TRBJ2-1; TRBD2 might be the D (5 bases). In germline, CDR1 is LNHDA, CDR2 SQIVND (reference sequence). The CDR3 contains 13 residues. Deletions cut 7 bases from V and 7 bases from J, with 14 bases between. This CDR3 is CASTDITGNEQFF. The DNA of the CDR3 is TGTGCCAGTACCGATATCACGGGAAATGAGCAGTTCTTC. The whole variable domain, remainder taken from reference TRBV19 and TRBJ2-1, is DGGITQSPKYLFRKEGQNVTLSCEQNLNHDAMYWYRQDPGQGLRLIYYSQIVNDFQKGDIAEGYSVSREKKESFPLTVTSAQKNPTAFYLCASTDITGNEQFFGPGTRLTVL.

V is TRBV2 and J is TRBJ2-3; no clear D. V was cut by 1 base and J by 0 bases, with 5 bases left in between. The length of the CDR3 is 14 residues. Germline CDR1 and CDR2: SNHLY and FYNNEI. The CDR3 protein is CASSEGRSTDTQYF. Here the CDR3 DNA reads TGTGCCAGCAGTGAAGGGCGGAGCACAGATACGCAGTATTTT.

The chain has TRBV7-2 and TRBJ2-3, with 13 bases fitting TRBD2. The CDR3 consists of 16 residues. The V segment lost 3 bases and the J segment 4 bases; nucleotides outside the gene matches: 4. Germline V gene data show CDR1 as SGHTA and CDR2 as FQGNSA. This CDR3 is CASSFGLAGVADTQYF. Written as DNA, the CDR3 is TGTGCCAGCAGCTTCGGACTAGCGGGGGTCGCAGATACGCAGTATTTT.